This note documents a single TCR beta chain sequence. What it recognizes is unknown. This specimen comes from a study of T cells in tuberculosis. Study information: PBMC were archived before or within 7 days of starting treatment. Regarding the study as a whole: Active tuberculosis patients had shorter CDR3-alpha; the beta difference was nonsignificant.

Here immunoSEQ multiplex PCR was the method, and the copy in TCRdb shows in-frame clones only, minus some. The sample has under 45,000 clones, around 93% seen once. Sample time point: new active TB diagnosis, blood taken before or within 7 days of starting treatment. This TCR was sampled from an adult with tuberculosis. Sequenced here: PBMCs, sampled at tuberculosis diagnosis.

The CDR3: CASTSAEGWAYNEQFF. The CDR3 DNA is TGTGCCAGCACGTCGGCGGAGGGATGGGCCTACAATGAGCAGTTCTTC. The J gene is TRBJ2-1, the V gene TRBV25-1, with a possible D match to TRBD2 (6 bases). Germline-derived CDR1 and CDR2 are MGHDK and SYGVNS. This CDR3 region has 16 residues. The V gene lost 7 bases and the J gene lost 2 bases, with 18 bases spanning the gap. Supplemented by reference TRBV25-1 and TRBJ2-1, the full variable domain reads EADIYQTPRYLVIGTGKKITLECSQTMGHDKMYWYQQDPGMELHLIHYSYGVNSTEKGDLSSESTVSRIRTEHFPLTLESARPSHTSQYLCASTSAEGWAYNEQFFGPGTRLTVL.